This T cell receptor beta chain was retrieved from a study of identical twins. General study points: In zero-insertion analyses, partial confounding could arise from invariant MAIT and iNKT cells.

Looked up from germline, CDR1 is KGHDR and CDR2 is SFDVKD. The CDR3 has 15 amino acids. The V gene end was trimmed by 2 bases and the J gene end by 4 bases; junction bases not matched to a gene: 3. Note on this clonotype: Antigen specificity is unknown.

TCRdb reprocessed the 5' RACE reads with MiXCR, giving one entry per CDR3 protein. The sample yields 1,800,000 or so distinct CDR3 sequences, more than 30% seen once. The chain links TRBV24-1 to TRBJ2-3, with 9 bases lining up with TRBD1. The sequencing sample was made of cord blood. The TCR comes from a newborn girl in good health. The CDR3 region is CATSDSDRGADTQYF. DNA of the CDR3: TGTGCCACCAGTGATTCGGACAGGGGTGCAGATACGCAGTATTTT.